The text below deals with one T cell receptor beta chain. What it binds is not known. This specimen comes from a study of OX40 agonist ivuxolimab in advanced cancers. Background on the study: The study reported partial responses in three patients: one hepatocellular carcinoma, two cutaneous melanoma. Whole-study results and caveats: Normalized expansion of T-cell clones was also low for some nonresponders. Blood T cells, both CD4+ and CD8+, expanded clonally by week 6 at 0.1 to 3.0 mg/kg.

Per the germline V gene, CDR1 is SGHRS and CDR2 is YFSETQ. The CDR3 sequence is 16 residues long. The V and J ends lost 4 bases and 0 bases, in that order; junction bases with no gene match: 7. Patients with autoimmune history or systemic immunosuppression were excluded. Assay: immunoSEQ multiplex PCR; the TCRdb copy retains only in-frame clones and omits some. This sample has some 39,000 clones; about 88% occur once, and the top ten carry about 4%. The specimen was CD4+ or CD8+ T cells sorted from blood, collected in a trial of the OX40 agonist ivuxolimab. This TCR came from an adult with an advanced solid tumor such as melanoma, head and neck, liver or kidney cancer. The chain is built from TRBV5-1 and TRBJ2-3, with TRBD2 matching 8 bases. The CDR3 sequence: CASSKRTSTSTDTQYF. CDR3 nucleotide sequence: TGCGCCAGCAGCAAAAGGACTAGCACTAGCACAGATACGCAGTATTTT.